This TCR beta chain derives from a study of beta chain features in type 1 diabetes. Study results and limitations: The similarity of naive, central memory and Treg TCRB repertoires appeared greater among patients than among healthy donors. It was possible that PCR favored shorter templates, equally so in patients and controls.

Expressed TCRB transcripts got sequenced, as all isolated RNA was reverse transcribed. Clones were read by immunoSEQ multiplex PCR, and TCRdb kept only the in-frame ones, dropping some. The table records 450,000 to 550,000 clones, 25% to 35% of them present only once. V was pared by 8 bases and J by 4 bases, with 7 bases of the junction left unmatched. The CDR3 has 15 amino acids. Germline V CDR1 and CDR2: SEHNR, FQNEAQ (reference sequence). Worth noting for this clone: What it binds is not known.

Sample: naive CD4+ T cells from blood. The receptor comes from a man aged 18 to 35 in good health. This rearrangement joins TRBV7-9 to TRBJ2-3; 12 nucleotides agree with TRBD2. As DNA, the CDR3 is TGTGCCAGCTGCGGACTAGCGGGAAGTGCAGATACGCAGTATTTT. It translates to CASCGLAGSADTQYF.